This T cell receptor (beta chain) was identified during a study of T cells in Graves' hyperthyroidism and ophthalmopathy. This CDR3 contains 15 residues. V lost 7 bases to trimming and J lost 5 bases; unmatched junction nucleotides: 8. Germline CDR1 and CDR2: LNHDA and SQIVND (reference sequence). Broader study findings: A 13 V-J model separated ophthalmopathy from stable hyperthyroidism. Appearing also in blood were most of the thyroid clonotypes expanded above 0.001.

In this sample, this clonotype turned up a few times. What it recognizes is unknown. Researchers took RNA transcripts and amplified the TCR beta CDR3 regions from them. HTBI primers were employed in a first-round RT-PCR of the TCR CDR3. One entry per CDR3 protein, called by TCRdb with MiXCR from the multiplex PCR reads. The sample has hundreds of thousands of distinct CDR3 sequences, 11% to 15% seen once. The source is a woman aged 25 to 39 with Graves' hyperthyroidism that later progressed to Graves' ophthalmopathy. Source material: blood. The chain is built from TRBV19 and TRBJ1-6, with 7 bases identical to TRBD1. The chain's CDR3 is CASTRTTGNNSPLHF. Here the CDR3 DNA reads TGTGCCAGTACCCGAACGACAGGGAATAATTCACCCCTCCACTTT.